Below are 18 T cell receptor beta chains sequenced from a single sample in a study of lung T cells in sarcoidosis with Löfgren's syndrome. TCRdb re-derived calls from the reads in MiXCR, one entry per CDR3 protein. Of 15,000 to 25,000 distinct CDR3 sequences in the sample, under 25% were seen once. Sequenced sample: CD4+ T cells from bronchoalveolar lavage. The source of these receptors is a human donor with sarcoidosis (Löfgren's syndrome or another form), or a control subject (not recorded which).

About this clonotype: A clone one base away is much larger, so this may be a read error. V gene TRBV7-8 combines with J gene TRBJ2-2; perhaps D is TRBD1 or TRBD2 (5 bases each). Germline assignment: CDR1 SGHVS and CDR2 FQNEAQ. This CDR3 contains 11 residues. CDR3 protein: CASSRDGEPFF. CDR3 in DNA: TGTGCCAGCAGCAGGGACGGGGAGCCGTTTTTT.

The chain carries TRBV5-1 and TRBJ2-3; D may be TRBD1 or TRBD2 (5 bases each). V was pared by 0 bases and J by 2 bases, with 16 bases between. Germline V CDR1 and CDR2: SGHRS, YFSETQ. The CDR3 has 17 residues. CDR3 residues: CASSLAGTRIATDTQYF. CDR3 nucleotide sequence: TGCGCCAGCAGCTTGGCCGGGACCCGCATCGCCACAGATACGCAGTATTTT.

As regards this clonotype: One junction end does not reproduce the germline sequence, and a read error may be involved. This chain connects TRBV9 to TRBJ1-1; D ambiguous. Germline V gives CDR1 SGDLS, CDR2 YYNGEE. CDR3 length: 15 amino acids. The CDR3 loop is CASSTRPQLGTVAFF. CDR3 bases: TGTGCCAGCAGCACCAGACCACAACTGGGCACTGTAGCTTTCTTT.

The chain has TRBV18 and TRBJ2-3, with TRBD2 identical over 9 bases. Germline lookup yields CDR1 KGHSH and CDR2 LQKENI. This CDR3 spans 18 amino acids. The ends lost 3 bases at V and 3 bases at J; junction bases unmatched: 13. The CDR3: CASSPYVPSGKLTDTQYF. DNA for the CDR3: TGTGCCAGCTCACCCTACGTCCCTAGCGGGAAGTTGACAGATACGCAGTATTTT.

This clonotype was seen ten or more times. This sequence joins TRBV28 and TRBJ1-5; D is perhaps TRBD1 (5 bases). The CDR3 extends over 15 amino acids. Germline loops: CDR1 MDHEN, CDR2 SYDVKM. Between the trimmed V and J ends, which lost 7 bases and 5 bases, there was a span of 18 bases. CDR3: CASIAGTTGHQPQHF. In DNA, the CDR3 is TGTGCCAGCATTGCGGGGACCACAGGTCATCAGCCCCAGCATTTT.

This clonotype was seen at least ten times. The genes are TRBV11-2 and TRBJ1-1, with 7 bases aligning to TRBD1. CDR1 and CDR2 (germline): SGHAT, FQNNGV. The V segment lost 4 bases and the J segment 5 bases; nucleotides outside the gene matches: 4. This CDR3 region has 13 residues. The CDR3 sequence is CASSSQGNTEAFF. The CDR3 DNA sequence: TGTGCCAGCAGCTCACAGGGGAATACTGAAGCTTTCTTT.

This chain joins TRBV20-1 and TRBJ1-3; D ambiguous. Trimming left V 0 bases short and J 3 bases short, with 21 bases between. CDR3 size: 18 residues. Germline assignment: CDR1 DFQATT and CDR2 SNEGSKA (reference sequence). CDR3 in amino acids: CSARDSGILANYGNTIYF. CDR3 bases: TGCAGTGCTAGAGATTCGGGAATCTTGGCTAACTATGGAAACACCATATATTTT.

This clonotype was seen repeatedly, ten times or more. The rearrangement joins TRBV20-1 to TRBJ1-6, with a possible D match to TRBD1 (5 bases). CDR1 DFQATT and CDR2 SNEGSKA come from the germline V gene (reference sequence). This CDR3 comprises 12 residues. Trimming removed 6 bases at V and 14 bases at J, with 17 bases between. This CDR3 reads CSAGTPGGALHF. The CDR3, as DNA: TGCAGTGCCGGGACCCCTGGGGGGGCCCTCCACTTT.

The gene calls are TRBV4-3 and TRBJ2-1; D is perhaps TRBD2 (5 bases). The CDR3 runs to 14 residues. The germline V gene has CDR1 LGHNA and CDR2 YSLEER. The germline V and J ends were trimmed by 0 bases and 6 bases, with 9 bases remaining between them. Here the CDR3 DNA reads TGCGCCAGCAGCCAAGAGCAGCGGAGCAATGAGCAGTTCTTC. Its translation: CASSQEQRSNEQFF.

This clonotype was seen ten or more times. The chain carries TRBV5-1 and TRBJ2-3; 7 bases match TRBD1. CDR3 length: 14 amino acids. V trimming: 4 bases; J trimming: 4 bases; junction bases outside the gene matches: 6. CDR1 is SGHRS and CDR2 is YFSETQ in the germline V gene. CDR3 DNA: TGCGCCAGCAGCCCCGGACAGGAGGCAGATACGCAGTATTTT. Residues: CASSPGQEADTQYF.

In regard to this clonotype: A read error is possible here, since a much larger clone lies one base away. V gene TRBV28 combines with J gene TRBJ2-5; D unresolved. CDR3 length: 13 amino acids. Germline V gene lookup returns CDR1 MDHEN and CDR2 SYDVKM. Between the trimmed V and J ends, which lost 2 bases and 7 bases, there was a span of 11 bases. CDR3 loop: CASSLTAKGTQYF. The CDR3 DNA reads TGTGCCAGCAGTTTAACAGCAAAAGGGACCCAGTACTTC.

This clonotype has only a few counts. A much more abundant neighbour one base away suggests this may be a read error. The chain employs TRBV20-1 and TRBJ1-1; D is undetermined. Germline CDR1 DFQATT, CDR2 SNEGSKA (reference sequence). The CDR3 sequence is 14 residues long. Written as DNA, the CDR3 is TGCAGTGCTAGAGATGGTTCGAGGGCCACTGAAGCTTCCTTT. It yields the protein CSARDGSRATEASF.

This clonotype was seen more than once but under ten times. This chain uses TRBV11-3 with TRBJ2-1; 9 nucleotides agree with TRBD2. The CDR3 is 15 residues long. The germline gives CDR1 SGHNT, CDR2 YENEEA. The V and J ends lost 3 bases and 5 bases, in that order; junction bases with no gene match: 5. The CDR3, as DNA: TGTGCCAGCAGCTTCAGGTCTAGCGGGAACAATGAGCAGTTCTTC. Its protein product is CASSFRSSGNNEQFF.

This clonotype was observed many times. The chain employs TRBV7-6 and TRBJ1-1; D is ambiguous. The ends were cut back, 4 bases at V and 1 base at J, with 7 bases in the middle. The length of the CDR3 is 13 residues. Germline V gene sequence: CDR1 SGHVS, CDR2 FNYEAQ. CDR3 loop: CASSSDPNTEAFF. CDR3 DNA: TGTGCCAGCAGCTCGGACCCGAACACTGAAGCTTTCTTT.

This chain links TRBV6-9 with TRBJ2-1, with 8 bases lining up with TRBD2. J was trimmed by 14 bases and V by 3 bases; bases with no gene match: 9. The CDR3 is made up of 13 amino acids. The germline CDR1 and CDR2 sequences are MNHGY and SVAAGI. DNA for the CDR3: TGTGCCAGCAGTTACACCGAACCGGGGGGGGAGTTCTTC. This gives the protein CASSYTEPGGEFF.

For this clonotype: Being one base from a much bigger clone, this may be a read error. The chain has TRBV2 and TRBJ1-4; D remains unclear. Germline CDR1 is SNHLY and CDR2 is FYNNEI. The CDR3 is 16 amino acids. Deletions cut 7 bases from V and 0 bases from J, with 15 bases between. The CDR3 loop reads CASKTTFAATNEKLFF. In DNA form, the CDR3 reads TGTGCCAGCAAAACAACGTTTGCCGCAACTAATGAAAAACTGTTTTTT.

By proportion, this clonotype is medium-sized. This chain connects TRBV20-1 to TRBJ2-1; 10 positions agree with TRBD1. The CDR3 consists of 14 residues. With V trimmed by 5 bases and J by 4 bases, 5 bases remained unmatched. Germline V gives CDR1 DFQATT, CDR2 SNEGSKA (reference sequence). CDR3 amino acids: CSAPRTGGYNEQFF. The CDR3 DNA is TGCAGTGCTCCTAGGACAGGGGGGTACAATGAGCAGTTCTTC.

This clonotype was counted at least ten times. J is TRBJ1-4 and V is TRBV14, with 10 bases that match TRBD1. CDR1 and CDR2 (germline): SGHDN, FVKESK. The V gene end was trimmed by 4 bases and the J gene end by 4 bases; junction bases not matched to a gene: 9. The CDR3 length is 17 residues. CDR3 in amino acids: CASSRRTGGSLNEKLFF. The CDR3 DNA sequence: TGTGCCAGCAGCCGCCGGACAGGGGGTTCCCTTAATGAAAAACTGTTTTTT. The entire variable domain, with the rest obtained from reference TRBV14 and TRBJ1-4, is as follows: EAGVTQFPSHSVIEKGQTVTLRCDPISGHDNLYWYRRVMGKEIKFLLHFVKESKQDESGMPNNRFLAERTGGTYSTLKVQPAELEDSGVYFCASSRRTGGSLNEKLFFGSGTQLSVL.